Following are 29 T cell receptor beta chains from one sample sequenced in a study of Ad26.COV2.S vaccination and SARS-CoV-2 variants. The treatment was: approximately 18 received Ad26.COV2.S at low or high dose, single or two shots; roughly five received placebo; per-sample allocation not given. Samples analyzed were those drawn on day 63 after the first vaccine or placebo injection. Clones were sequenced by immunoSEQ multiplex PCR, and TCRdb holds only the in-frame ones, with some missing. Of about 410,000 clones listed, 92% were seen once; the top ten hold roughly 1.7%. The source material was peripheral blood, sampled in a trial of Ad26.COV2.S vaccine versus placebo. The receptors shown here come from a person between 18 and 59 years old who received the Ad26.COV2.S COVID-19 vaccine or a placebo.

CDR3 bases: TGTGCCAGCAGCTTTGGAGGGGTCTGGGAGCAGTACTTC. Its translation: CASSFGGVWEQYF. The J gene is TRBJ2-7, the V gene TRBV7-2; D is possibly TRBD2 (6 bases). In germline, CDR1 is SGHTA, CDR2 FQGNSA. Between the trimmed V and J ends, which lost 3 bases and 7 bases, there was a span of 13 bases. There are 13 residues in the CDR3.

The CDR3, as DNA: TGTGCCACCAGTGACACCTCCTACAATGAGCAGTTCTTC. This gives the protein CATSDTSYNEQFF. The V and J genes are TRBV24-1 and TRBJ2-1; D is undetermined. V was shortened by 4 bases and J by 0 bases, with 3 bases between the two germline ends. Looked up from germline, CDR1 is KGHDR and CDR2 is SFDVKD. This CDR3 is 13 amino acids long.

The V and J genes are TRBV7-9 and TRBJ2-2; D unclear. The CDR3 is 13 residues long. Germline V gene lookup returns CDR1 SEHNR and CDR2 FQNEAQ (reference sequence). Trimming shortened V by 4 bases and J by 7 bases, and 10 bases separated the two germline ends. The CDR3 spells CASSSLLNGELFF. The CDR3 DNA reads as TGTGCCAGCAGCTCACTTCTGAACGGGGAGCTGTTTTTT. Full variable domain (outside the CDR3, taken from reference TRBV7-9 and TRBJ2-2): DTGVSQNPRHKITKRGQNVTFRCDPISEHNRLYWYRQTLGQGPEFLTYFQNEAQLEKSRLLSDRFSAERPKGSFSTLEIQRTEQGDSAMYLCASSSLLNGELFFGEGSRLTVL.

The chain uses TRBV4-3 and TRBJ1-1, with 7 positions matching TRBD1. V lost 1 base, J lost 4 bases, and 6 bases stayed unmatched. The CDR3 spans 15 residues. The V gene's germline CDR1 is LGHNA and CDR2 YSLEER. The CDR3 sequence: CASSQVRGVSTEAFF. The CDR3 DNA reads as TGCGCCAGCAGCCAAGTCAGGGGGGTGAGCACTGAAGCTTTCTTT.

This chain links TRBV7-9 with TRBJ2-5; possibly TRBD1 for D (5 bases). Trimming took off 4 bases at V and 2 bases at J, with 11 bases between the two ends. CDR1 SEHNR and CDR2 FQNEAQ come from the germline V gene (reference sequence). CDR3 length equals 14 residues. The CDR3 region has the DNA TGTGCCAGCAGCTCAGGACAAGCACAAGAGACCCAGTACTTC. Translating it yields CASSSGQAQETQYF.

Points on this clone: The same CDR3 also results from other DNA sequences found in this sample. The rearrangement joins TRBV9 to TRBJ1-3, with TRBD1 matching over 7 bases. V was clipped by 0 bases and J by 5 bases; unmatched bases: 2. The CDR3 is made up of 14 amino acids. Per the germline V gene, CDR1 is SGDLS and CDR2 is YYNGEE. The CDR3 here is CASSVGTGRNTIYF. The CDR3 bases are TGTGCCAGCAGCGTAGGGACAGGCCGAAACACCATATATTTT. Drawing the rest from reference TRBV9 and TRBJ1-3, the complete variable domain is DSGVTQTPKHLITATGQRVTLRCSPRSGDLSVYWYQQSLDQGLQFLIQYYNGEERAKGNILERFSAQQFPDLHSELNLSSLELGDSALYFCASSVGTGRNTIYFGEGSWLTVV.

This chain uses TRBV28 with TRBJ1-2; 7 bases are shared with TRBD1. The CDR3 spans 14 residues. Germline values: CDR1 MDHEN, CDR2 SYDVKM. V dropped 6 bases and J dropped 4; count of bases not matched to a gene: 8. CDR3 protein: CASSIGGQIYGYTF. CDR3 DNA sequence: TGTGCCAGCAGCATCGGGGGACAGATCTATGGCTACACCTTC.

The chain employs TRBV5-6 and TRBJ2-3; maybe TRBD1 (5 bases). This CDR3 has 15 amino acids. Germline assignment: CDR1 SGHDT and CDR2 YYEEEE. V gave up 3 bases and J gave up 6 bases, with 17 bases separating them. Here the CDR3 DNA reads TGTGCCAGCAGCTCCCCACAGGCGTATTCGGATACGCAGTATTTT. Its protein is CASSSPQAYSDTQYF.

This sequence joins TRBV3-1 (or the pseudogene TRBV3-2) and TRBJ1-4, with TRBD1 matching 7 bases. The germline V gene has CDR1 LGHDT and CDR2 YNNKEL (reference sequence). The V segment lost 7 bases and the J segment 0 bases; nucleotides outside the gene matches: 11. The CDR3 has 17 amino acids. The CDR3 sequence: CASTPTGSIATNEKLFF. CDR3 nucleotides: TGTGCCAGCACGCCGACAGGGAGCATTGCAACTAATGAAAAACTGTTTTTT.

The chain employs TRBV19 and TRBJ2-2, with D possibly being TRBD2 (5 bases). V lost 5 bases and J 8 bases, leaving 21 bases between the germline ends. CDR1 LNHDA and CDR2 SQIVND come from the germline V gene (reference sequence). The CDR3 runs to 16 residues. The CDR3 here is CASSARDSALKGELFF. Here the CDR3 DNA reads TGTGCCAGTAGTGCCCGGGATTCAGCTCTCAAGGGGGAGCTGTTTTTT.

The chain uses TRBV19 and TRBJ1-1, with D unresolved. The CDR3 covers 12 residues. V dropped 2 bases and J dropped 7 bases, with 8 bases sitting between them. The germline CDR1 and CDR2 sequences are LNHDA and SQIVND (reference sequence). The CDR3 spells CASSIRSVEAFF. CDR3 nucleotide sequence: TGTGCCAGTAGTATACGGAGTGTTGAAGCTTTCTTT.

The genes are TRBV13 and TRBJ2-1; no definite D call. CDR3 length equals 14 residues. CDR1 and CDR2 (germline): PRHDT, FYEKMQ (reference sequence). Trimming removed 1 base at V and 0 bases at J, with 4 bases between. CDR3 in DNA: TGTGCCAGCAGCTTAGAGAACTCCTACAATGAGCAGTTCTTC. It encodes CASSLENSYNEQFF.

The rearrangement links TRBV7-2 to TRBJ1-5; 7 nucleotides align to TRBD1. The CDR3 is made up of 14 amino acids. V shed 5 bases, J shed 5 bases, and the junction held 6 bases outside the gene matches. Germline CDR1 reads SGHTA; CDR2 reads FQGNSA. CDR3 residues: CASSLNRGDQPQHF. In DNA form, the CDR3 reads TGTGCCAGCAGCCTCAACAGGGGCGATCAGCCCCAGCATTTT. Full variable domain (rest looked up from reference TRBV7-2 and TRBJ1-5): GAGVSQSPSNKVTEKGKDVELRCDPISGHTALYWYRQSLGQGLEFLIYFQGNSAPDKSGLPSDRFSAERTGGSVSTLTIQRTQQEDSAVYLCASSLNRGDQPQHFGDGTRLSIL.

The chain recombines TRBV7-2 with TRBJ1-1; 7 bases agree with TRBD1. The ends lost 4 bases at V and 0 bases at J; junction bases unmatched: 5. Germline CDR1 and CDR2: SGHTA and FQGNSA. This CDR3 is built from 15 residues. CDR3 protein: CASSSQGFMNTEAFF. DNA for the CDR3: TGTGCCAGCAGCTCACAGGGGTTCATGAACACTGAAGCTTTCTTT. The full variable domain, in which reference TRBV7-2 and TRBJ1-1 provide the parts outside the CDR3, is GAGVSQSPSNKVTEKGKDVELRCDPISGHTALYWYRQSLGQGLEFLIYFQGNSAPDKSGLPSDRFSAERTGGSVSTLTIQRTQQEDSAVYLCASSSQGFMNTEAFFGQGTRLTVV.

The rearrangement links TRBV11-2 to TRBJ1-2; a weak D match, TRBD1 (5 bases). The germline V gene has CDR1 SGHAT and CDR2 FQNNGV. The CDR3 runs to 12 residues. Trimming cost V 6 bases and J 4 bases, with 9 bases left between them. The CDR3 coding sequence is TGTGCCAGCAGAACAGGTGCCTATGGCTACACCTTC. It yields the protein CASRTGAYGYTF.

This rearrangement joins TRBV7-2 to TRBJ1-6; D gene uncertain. The CDR3 is 16 residues long. Trimming pared 1 base from V and 7 bases from J, leaving 14 bases between. Germline CDR1 is SGHTA and CDR2 is FQGNSA. The CDR3 DNA reads as TGTGCCAGCAGCTTAGTCGCAGTTAGCCCCAATTCACCCCTCCACTTT. Its translation: CASSLVAVSPNSPLHF. Filled out from reference TRBV7-2 and TRBJ1-6, the complete variable domain reads GAGVSQSPSNKVTEKGKDVELRCDPISGHTALYWYRQSLGQGLEFLIYFQGNSAPDKSGLPSDRFSAERTGGSVSTLTIQRTQQEDSAVYLCASSLVAVSPNSPLHFGNGTRLTVT.

The rearrangement uses TRBV6-2 or TRBV6-3 and TRBJ1-3; 9 nucleotides match TRBD1. The trim removed 0 bases at V and 7 bases at J, leaving 4 bases unmatched. The CDR3 totals 15 residues. Per germline, CDR1 MNHEY and CDR2 SVGEGT. This CDR3 reads CASSYSPQGANTIYF. The CDR3 DNA follows: TGTGCCAGCAGTTACTCGCCACAGGGGGCGAACACCATATATTTT.

The gene calls are TRBV28 and TRBJ1-5; weak D call: TRBD1 (5 bases). The CDR3 sequence is 9 residues long. Germline values: CDR1 MDHEN, CDR2 SYDVKM. Trimming pared 11 bases from V and 6 bases from J, leaving 5 bases between. The DNA for the CDR3 is TGTGCCGGGGGTCAGCCCCAGCATTTT. Translation: CAGGQPQHF. Full variable domain (missing parts from reference TRBV28 and TRBJ1-5): DVKVTQSSRYLVKRTGEKVFLECVQDMDHENMFWYRQDPGLGLRLIYFSYDVKMKEKGDIPEGYSVSREKKERFSLILESASTNQTSMYLCAGGQPQHFGDGTRLSIL.

The chain combines TRBV19 with TRBJ2-1; the D gene could be TRBD1 or TRBD2 (6 bases each). The germline V and J ends were trimmed by 5 bases and 10 bases, with 21 bases remaining between them. The CDR3 is 15 residues long. Per germline, CDR1 LNHDA and CDR2 SQIVND (reference sequence). The CDR3 DNA is TGTGCCAGTAGTGAACCAGAGGGGGGAGCGAGCGAGCAGTTCTTC. This gives the protein CASSEPEGGASEQFF.

The chain joins TRBV4-3 to TRBJ2-3; TRBD2 agrees at 9 bases. Germline values: CDR1 LGHNA, CDR2 YSLEER. V dropped 0 bases and J dropped 5; count of bases not matched to a gene: 9. CDR3 length: 17 residues. CDR3 DNA: TGCGCCAGCAGCCAAGATCTTCGCGGGGGGGCGATAGATACGCAGTATTTT. Its protein is CASSQDLRGGAIDTQYF.

The chain joins TRBV4-3 to TRBJ1-1; 9 nucleotides match TRBD1. The length of the CDR3 is 16 residues. Trimming removed 0 bases from V and 8 bases from J; junction bases left unmatched: 10. CDR1 is LGHNA, CDR2 YSLEER, per germline. The CDR3 protein is CASSQDTPGTGSEAFF. In DNA, the CDR3 is TGCGCCAGCAGCCAAGATACCCCCGGGACAGGGAGCGAAGCTTTCTTT.

The chain joins TRBV6-1 to TRBJ1-3; a possible D gene is TRBD1 (6 bases). The CDR3 covers 16 residues. Trimming took 2 bases from V and 2 from J, leaving 13 bases between them. Germline V gene lookup returns CDR1 MNHNS and CDR2 SASEGT. The CDR3 reads CASSEYPTGTGNTIYF. CDR3 DNA: TGTGCCAGCAGTGAATACCCCACAGGGACTGGAAACACCATATATTTT.

This chain uses TRBV28 with TRBJ2-3; TRBD1 matches at 9 bases. There are 12 residues in the CDR3. Germline values: CDR1 MDHEN, CDR2 SYDVKM. Unmatched junction bases numbered 7, after V lost 6 bases and J lost 12 bases. The CDR3: CASSEYRGRQYF. The DNA of the CDR3 is TGTGCCAGCAGCGAGTACAGGGGGCGCCAGTATTTT.

The chain recombines TRBV19 with TRBJ2-1, with 12 bases matching TRBD2. In germline, CDR1 is LNHDA, CDR2 SQIVND (reference sequence). The CDR3 extends over 16 amino acids. V lost 6 bases and J lost 3; bases outside the gene matches: 6. The CDR3 spells CASRPTSGGLYNEQFF. As DNA, the CDR3 is TGTGCCAGTAGACCTACTAGCGGGGGGCTCTACAATGAGCAGTTCTTC.

The chain couples TRBV19 to TRBJ1-1; D ambiguous. This CDR3 is built from 13 residues. V was cut by 3 bases and J by 1 base, with 6 bases left in between. The germline CDR1 and CDR2 sequences are LNHDA and SQIVND (reference sequence). CDR3 sequence (DNA): TGTGCCAGTAGTATTAATCAGAACACTGAAGCTTTCTTT. This sequence encodes CASSINQNTEAFF.

The rearrangement uses TRBV19 and TRBJ2-1; 12 bases match TRBD2. This CDR3 comprises 19 residues. CDR1 LNHDA and CDR2 SQIVND come from the germline V gene (reference sequence). With V trimmed by 4 bases and J by 5 bases, 15 bases remained unmatched. CDR3 in DNA: TGTGCCAGTAGTACCCGACTAGCGGGGGTCTCTTTCAGGCACAATGAGCAGTTCTTC. Protein sequence: CASSTRLAGVSFRHNEQFF.

The chain links TRBV18 to TRBJ1-5; a possible D gene is TRBD1 (6 bases). The V gene lost 2 bases and the J gene lost 4 bases, with 12 bases spanning the gap. Germline loops: CDR1 KGHSH, CDR2 LQKENI. This CDR3 comprises 15 residues. The CDR3 DNA follows: TGTGCCAGCTCACCAGGAGTAAGGGGGAATCAGCCCCAGCATTTT. Translated: CASSPGVRGNQPQHF.

The rearrangement uses TRBV5-6 and TRBJ1-2; 7 bases map to TRBD1. The CDR3 sequence is 14 residues long. With 2 bases clipped from V and 3 bases from J, the junction kept 4 bases outside the gene matches. Germline V gene lookup returns CDR1 SGHDT and CDR2 YYEEEE. CDR3 DNA sequence: TGTGCCAGCAGCTTTTCCAGGGGGGACTATGGCTACACCTTC. Amino acids: CASSFSRGDYGYTF.

This clone occurred a few times. This chain joins TRBV3-1 (or the pseudogene TRBV3-2) and TRBJ2-1; D is possibly TRBD2 (6 bases). Germline loops: CDR1 LGHDT, CDR2 YNNKEL (reference sequence). This CDR3 is 13 amino acids long. V lost 10 bases to trimming and J lost 7 bases, with 17 bases between them. The DNA of the CDR3 is TGTGCCACGGGTAAAACTAGCACGAATGAGCAGTTCTTC. Translating gives CATGKTSTNEQFF.